This is a list of T cell receptor beta chains from one sample in a study of blood T cells in healthy people across ages. TCRdb reanalysed the 5' RACE reads using MiXCR and keeps one entry per CDR3 protein. This table has 1,800,000 or so distinct CDR3 sequences, approximately 40% appearing once. The sample consisted of blood. These receptors all stem from a human donor in good health. The conserved cysteine and the conserved F or W are not part of the CDR3 here. A D gene is named only where the DNA matches it firmly.

d_call v_call cdr3_aa
. TRBV3-1 ASSPSLGGEYGYT
. TRBV5-1 ASSLVTNPTETQY
. TRBV6-1 ASSQIFGGGYGYT
. TRBV6-5 ASSSLSTPPYEQF
TRBD1 TRBV18 ASSLGTVEANYGYT
. TRBV7-8 ASSIYEKLF
. TRBV10-3 AISLEGAHSYNEQF
. TRBV12-3/TRBV12-4 ASRGSHYEQY
. TRBV24-1 ATSDSTGLYTQY
. TRBV4-1 ASSRVEGDTEAF
TRBD1 TRBV7-2 ASSSMTGSDSPQH
. TRBV5-1 ASSLAFRTYGYT
. TRBV5-5 ASTTGYHSPLH
. TRBV5-8 ATLLWRHGYT
TRBD1 TRBV12-3/TRBV12-4 ASSTRDRGNEKLF
. TRBV7-3 ASSLYGHTADTQY
TRBD1 TRBV5-1 ASSLRLRGQGEQF
. TRBV20-1 SAPTGSGELF
TRBD2 TRBV5-6 ASSLFSGAYNEQF
. TRBV20-1 SALGLNYGYT
TRBD2 TRBV14 ASSQSLGLASNEQF
TRBD1 TRBV28 ASPPGADRLRDEQY
. TRBV21-1 ASSKSWDRETDTQY
. TRBV4-3 ASSQEAGDTQY
. TRBV6-2/TRBV6-3 ANISNRRIYGYT
. TRBV5-5 ASSSRGGIQY
. TRBV12-3/TRBV12-4 ASSLGTASGYT
. TRBV24-1 APLNPGLEY
. TRBV20-1 SAVPLVPTGGHYEQY
. TRBV12-3/TRBV12-4 ASSSQGLQPQH
. TRBV20-1 SASRGVGNGYT
. TRBV29-1 SVDRGQGTGELF
TRBD2 TRBV2 ASNGLAGMGDTQY
. TRBV6-5 ATGRVESTDTQY
. TRBV7-3 ASSLLPSITNTEAF
TRBD1 TRBV4-1 ASSHGQGRGYT